The 13 T cell receptor beta chains below were found in one sample sequenced in a study of PD-1 blockade in classical Hodgkin lymphoma. Each patient relapsed following autologous stem cell transplantation, and prior brentuximab vedotin exposure differed. Using immunoSEQ multiplex PCR, the repertoire was profiled, and TCRdb retains in-frame clones only, with some absent. The sample records 45,000 or so clones, roughly 90% being singletons. The material sequenced was peripheral blood mononuclear cells (PBMCs), taken at baseline. Source of these receptors: a human donor with classical Hodgkin lymphoma.

V usage is TRBV29-1 and J usage is TRBJ2-1, with TRBD2 matching 11 bases. This CDR3 is 15 amino acids long. Germline CDR1 SQVTM, CDR2 ANQGSEA. V shed 4 bases, J shed 7 bases, and the junction held 9 bases outside the gene matches. CDR3 protein: CSVVVASGRLNEQFF. CDR3 coding DNA: TGCAGCGTTGTAGTTGCTAGCGGGAGGTTGAATGAGCAGTTCTTC.

The chain combines TRBV7-9 with TRBJ2-1, with D tentatively TRBD2 (5 bases). The V gene's germline CDR1 is SEHNR and CDR2 FQNEAQ (reference sequence). This CDR3 has 15 residues. V lost 5 bases, J lost 4 bases, and 15 bases lay in between. CDR3 region: CASSPDSPTYNEQFF. In nucleotides, the CDR3 is TGTGCCAGCAGCCCGGACTCCCCCACATACAATGAGCAGTTCTTC.

The rearrangement links TRBV16 to TRBJ2-7; 12 bases are a match to TRBD2. In germline, CDR1 is KGHSY, CDR2 FQNENV. The junction had 11 bases not matched to a gene; V was cut back by 2 bases and J by 6 bases. The CDR3 totals 17 residues. CDR3 coding DNA: TGTGCCAGCAGCCAAAGGGTCGACCGACTAGCGGGAGTCGAGCAGTACTTC. This codes for CASSQRVDRLAGVEQYF.

The genes are TRBV6-5 and TRBJ2-1, with 9 bases identical to TRBD1. The V segment lost 5 bases and the J segment 4 bases; nucleotides outside the gene matches: 6. This CDR3 is 15 amino acids long. Per germline, CDR1 MNHEY and CDR2 SVGAGI. In nucleotides, the CDR3 is TGTGCCAGCAGTAAGACAGGGGGTTCTTACAATGAGCAGTTCTTC. Translated: CASSKTGGSYNEQFF.

The chain is built from TRBV5-8 and TRBJ1-4, with D unclear. Germline CDR1 and CDR2: SGHTS and YDEGEE. CDR3 size: 16 residues. Deletions cut 0 bases from V and 8 bases from J, with 17 bases between. This CDR3 is CASSLERVGGEEKLFF. CDR3 nucleotide sequence: TGTGCCAGCAGCTTGGAAAGGGTAGGCGGAGAGGAAAAACTGTTTTTT.

The chain employs TRBV28 and TRBJ1-5; 10 bases agree with TRBD1. Germline assignment: CDR1 MDHEN and CDR2 SYDVKM. V shed 5 bases, J shed 1 base, and the junction held 5 bases outside the gene matches. The CDR3 runs 16 residues. The CDR3 loop is CASSPPGQGSNQPQHF. As DNA, the CDR3 is TGTGCCAGCAGTCCACCGGGACAGGGGAGCAATCAGCCCCAGCATTTT.

The CDR3 DNA sequence: TGCAGCGTTCGGACGGGGGGCACCGGGGAGCTGTTTTTT. Encoded protein: CSVRTGGTGELFF. The gene calls are TRBV29-1 and TRBJ2-2; TRBD2 matches at 7 bases. Germline lookup yields CDR1 SQVTM and CDR2 ANQGSEA. The ends lost 5 bases at V and 4 bases at J; junction bases unmatched: 4. The CDR3 is made up of 13 amino acids.

The chain carries TRBV9 and TRBJ2-3, with 9 bases matching TRBD2. There are 14 residues in the CDR3. CDR1 and CDR2 from the germline V gene are SGDLS and YYNGEE. The V segment lost 2 bases and the J segment 7 bases; nucleotides outside the gene matches: 5. CDR3 amino acids: CASSVDLAGNTQYF. In DNA, the CDR3 is TGTGCCAGCAGCGTGGATCTAGCGGGGAATACGCAGTATTTT.

This sequence joins TRBV5-5 and TRBJ2-1; D is perhaps TRBD2 (6 bases). The germline V gene encodes CDR1 SGHKS and CDR2 YYEKEE (reference sequence). The CDR3 has 15 amino acids. V lost 4 bases to trimming and J lost 2 bases, with 13 bases between them. CDR3 sequence (DNA): TGTGCCAGCAGCGGTTTGGGGGGACCCTACAATGAGCAGTTCTTC. Translated, it gives CASSGLGGPYNEQFF.

CDR3 region: CASSPSGQNGYTF. The CDR3 DNA is TGTGCCAGCTCACCCTCAGGACAGAATGGCTACACCTTC. The chain has TRBV18 and TRBJ1-2; TRBD1 is a possible D gene (6 bases). This CDR3 comprises 13 residues. Germline V gene sequence: CDR1 KGHSH, CDR2 LQKENI. V dropped 3 bases and J dropped 6 bases, with 11 bases sitting between them.

This chain connects TRBV6-1 to TRBJ2-3; D is possibly TRBD2 (5 bases). V lost 6 bases to trimming and J lost 4 bases, with 5 bases between them. CDR1 is MNHNS, CDR2 SASEGT, per germline. This CDR3 contains 11 residues. The CDR3 sequence: CASRRADTQYF. The CDR3 bases are TGTGCCAGCAGGAGGGCAGATACGCAGTATTTT.

The chain carries TRBV28 and TRBJ2-2; D gene unclear. Germline CDR1 MDHEN, CDR2 SYDVKM. This CDR3 contains 15 residues. V was cut by 2 bases and J by 1 base, with 8 bases left in between. The CDR3, as DNA: TGTGCCAGCAGTTTAATTCGCGGGAACACCGGGGAGCTGTTTTTT. Its translation is CASSLIRGNTGELFF.

This chain uses TRBV7-9 with TRBJ1-1; the D is unclear. V lost 1 base to trimming and J lost 3 bases, with 12 bases between them. Looked up from germline, CDR1 is SEHNR and CDR2 is FQNEAQ (reference sequence). The CDR3 runs to 15 residues. CDR3 in amino acids: CASSLGDNRDTEAFF. As DNA, the CDR3 is TGTGCCAGCAGCTTAGGGGATAATCGCGACACTGAAGCTTTCTTT.